This TCR beta chain was recovered during a study of T cells in Graves' hyperthyroidism and ophthalmopathy. In the study overall: Peripheral blood was acquired at first diagnosis, ahead of any therapy whatsoever. Study results and caveats: In blood, most of the thyroid clonotypes expanded above 0.001 were also present.

The CDR3 runs 17 residues. V was shortened by 7 bases and J by 0 bases, with 16 bases between the two germline ends. Germline CDR1 and CDR2: MNHNS and SASEGT. Comments on this clonotype: The antigen is not known.

Researchers took RNA transcripts and amplified the TCR beta CDR3 regions from them. RT-PCR in the first round (using the HTBI primer set) targeted the TCR CDR3. TCRdb used MiXCR to reprocess the multiplex PCR reads, holding one entry per CDR3 protein. Found here are about 270,000 distinct CDR3 sequences, roughly 22% of them singletons; the top ten hold roughly 60%. The receptor was derived from a man aged 25-45 years with Graves' ophthalmopathy. The sequenced sample was blood. The chain employs TRBV6-1 and TRBJ1-6; TRBD1 might be the D (5 bases). The CDR3 DNA is TGTGCCAGCAACCCGGGACCCCTGAGCTCCTATAATTCACCCCTCCACTTT. It codes for CASNPGPLSSYNSPLHF.